This T cell receptor beta chain was observed in a study of control samples from healthy donors and cancer patients. This CDR3 is built from 15 residues. Unmatched junction bases numbered 4, after V lost 0 bases and J lost 3 bases. Germline V CDR1 and CDR2: SGHTA, FQGNSA. Only in-frame clones appear in the TCRdb table, and some are missing; sequencing was by immunoSEQ multiplex PCR. The data contain tens of thousands of clones, approximately 90% of them seen just once; the ten biggest clones take up 5% to 7%. The sequence came from a woman between 45 and 60 years old in good health. The V and J genes are TRBV7-2 and TRBJ2-7; 8 bases are shared with TRBD1. The specimen was blood. CDR3: CASSLAGTGGYEQYF. Here the CDR3 DNA reads TGTGCCAGCAGCTTAGCCGGGACAGGCGGCTACGAGCAGTACTTC.